This is a list of T cell receptor beta chains from one sample in a study of graft-versus-host responses after intestinal transplantation. The protocol was immunoSEQ multiplex PCR, while the TCRdb copy is restricted to in-frame clones and leaves out a portion. The data hold 20,000 to 25,000 clones, with around 42% observed a single time. The specimen comprised alloreactive CD4+ T cells from a mixed lymphocyte reaction culture, sampled before intestinal transplant. The receptors were gathered from a human patient who received an intestinal transplant. CDR3s include the opening cysteine and the closing phenylalanine or tryptophan. The D gene is left open where the match is weak. Rows may omit the clone size; those that give it use once, few, many or a size class.

j_call	d_call	clone_size	v_call	cdr3_nt	cdr3_aa
TRBJ1-5	.	few	TRBV6-4	TGTGCCAGCAGTGACTCGAGCAGGGATGGGAATCAGCCCCAGCATTTT	CASSDSSRDGNQPQHF
TRBJ2-3	TRBD1	.	TRBV6-6	TGTGCCAGCAAACGGGACAGCATTTTCACAGATACGCAGTATTTT	CASKRDSIFTDTQYF
TRBJ1-1	TRBD1	.	TRBV18	TGTGCCAGCTCACCGACGACAGGGGACACTGAAGCTTTCTTT	CASSPTTGDTEAFF
TRBJ2-7	TRBD2	.	TRBV9	TGTGCCAGCGCCCCTAGCGGGGGGGTCCACGAGCAGTACTTC	CASAPSGGVHEQYF
TRBJ2-3	.	.	TRBV12-2	TGTGCAAGTCGCTTAGCGGGGGGGGCAGATACGCAGTATTTT	CASRLAGGADTQYF
TRBJ1-1	.	.	TRBV23-1	TGCGCCAGCGGCTACAGGAACACTGAAGCTTTCTTT	CASGYRNTEAFF
TRBJ2-7	.	.	TRBV2	TGTGCCAGCAGGCGGGACAGCTCCTACGAGCAGTACTTC	CASRRDSSYEQYF
TRBJ2-7	TRBD1	.	TRBV10-1	TGCGCCAGCACGGGGACAGGGGGCGACGAGCAGTACTTC	CASTGTGGDEQYF
TRBJ2-1	TRBD2	.	TRBV7-9	TGTGCCAGCACCAAGTGGGCTAGCGGGCGATACTCCTACAATGAGCAGTTCTTC	CASTKWASGRYSYNEQFF
TRBJ1-2	TRBD1	.	TRBV18	TGTGCCAGCTCACCGGGACAGCCAAACTATGGCTACACCTTC	CASSPGQPNYGYTF
TRBJ1-1	.	.	TRBV27	TGTGCCAGCAGCCTCCTTGGCCCGAACACTGAAGCTTTCTTT	CASSLLGPNTEAFF
TRBJ2-1	TRBD2	.	TRBV6-4	TGTGCCAGCAGTGCTCAGCGGGGGCCACACAATGAGCAGTTCTTC	CASSAQRGPHNEQFF
TRBJ1-1	.	few	TRBV11-2	TGTGCCAGCAGCTTAGGGCTCCGGAACACTGAAGCTTTCTTT	CASSLGLRNTEAFF
TRBJ1-6	.	.	TRBV7-6	TGTGCCAGCAGCTCCCTAGCGGAGGGATCTTCACCCCTCCACTTT	CASSSLAEGSSPLHF
TRBJ2-1	.	.	TRBV7-3	TGTGCCAGCAGCTTAATGCACGGTATTGAGCAGTTCTTC	CASSLMHGIEQFF
TRBJ2-3	.	few	TRBV5-1	TGCGCCAGCAGCTCCTACACTAGGATTGATACGCAGTATTTT	CASSSYTRIDTQYF
TRBJ1-1	TRBD1	few	TRBV6-5	TGTGCCAGCAGTTACTTCCGGACAGGGAACACTGAAGCTTTCTTT	CASSYFRTGNTEAFF
TRBJ1-2	TRBD1	few	TRBV6-6	TGTGCCAGCAGTTACTTGACAGGGCGCGGCTACACCTTC	CASSYLTGRGYTF
TRBJ2-7	.	.	TRBV5-6	TGTGCCAGCAGCTTGGTTCCGTCCTACGAGCAGTACTTC	CASSLVPSYEQYF
TRBJ1-5	.	.	TRBV6-5	TGTGCCAGCAGTTACTCGGGAGTCCAACAGCCCCAGCATTTT	CASSYSGVQQPQHF
TRBJ1-6	.	few	TRBV6-6	TGTGCCAGCAGTTACGGGCAGGGGATGGGTTCACCCCTCCACTTT	CASSYGQGMGSPLHF
TRBJ2-6	TRBD2	.	TRBV9	TGTGCCAGCAGCGGGACTAGCGGGGGATCCCCTGGGGCCAACGTCCTGACTTTC	CASSGTSGGSPGANVLTF
TRBJ1-2	.	once	TRBV12-2	TGTGCAAGTCGCCAAGGACAGGGGGGAGGCAGTGGCTACACCTTC	CASRQGQGGGSGYTF
TRBJ1-1	.	few	TRBV4-1	TGCGCCAGCAGCCAAGGTGGGAGGGGGAGGACTGAAGCTTTCTTT	CASSQGGRGRTEAFF
TRBJ2-7	.	.	TRBV5-1	TGCGCCAGCCAACCGGACCTACCGGGGTCCGAGCAGTACTTC	CASQPDLPGSEQYF
TRBJ2-4	.	.	TRBV19	TGTGCCAGTAGTTCCGGACTAGCCAAAAACATTCAGTACTTC	CASSSGLAKNIQYF
TRBJ2-5	.	few	TRBV7-2	TGTGCCAGCAGCCCCCGCAGGGGCCAAGAGACCCAGTACTTC	CASSPRRGQETQYF
TRBJ2-7	TRBD2	.	TRBV6-1	TGTGCCAGCAGTGTTAGCGGGTCCGCCTACGAGCAGTACTTC	CASSVSGSAYEQYF
TRBJ1-4	.	.	TRBV11-2	TGTGCCAGCAGCTTAGATCGAGAGGGGGTGAGGGAAAAACTGTTTTTT	CASSLDREGVREKLFF
TRBJ1-5	TRBD1	few	TRBV10-3	TGTGCCACCAAGGGACAGGGGATTGGCAATCAGCCCCAGCATTTT	CATKGQGIGNQPQHF
TRBJ1-4	.	once	TRBV10-1	TGCGCCAGCAGTGAGGGGGGGGCTAATGAAAAACTGTTTTTT	CASSEGGANEKLFF
TRBJ1-1	TRBD1	.	TRBV10-3	TGTGCCATCAGTGTACAGGGGGTGGGGACTGAAGCTTTCTTT	CAISVQGVGTEAFF
TRBJ2-5	TRBD2	few	TRBV7-2	TGTGCCAGCAGCTTTGGGCTAGCGGGGGGGGTCGCCCAGTACTTC	CASSFGLAGGVAQYF
TRBJ1-4	.	few	TRBV10-3	TGTGCCATCAGTGCCGACAGGAGAGAAAAACTGTTTTTT	CAISADRREKLFF
TRBJ1-1	TRBD1	.	TRBV5-4	TGTGCCAGCAGCTTGGGACAGGGAAGGTTGAACACTGAAGCTTTCTTT	CASSLGQGRLNTEAFF
TRBJ2-2	TRBD2	.	TRBV9	TGTGCCAGCAGCGTAGCTCCCTCCCTCCTAGCGGGTTCAACCGGGGAGCTGTTTTTT	CASSVAPSLLAGSTGELFF
TRBJ2-7	TRBD2	few	TRBV2	TGTGCCAGCAGCCCCAAGGGGTTAGCGGGATCCTACGAGCAGTACTTC	CASSPKGLAGSYEQYF
TRBJ1-1	.	.	TRBV9	TGTGCCAGCAGCGTAGGCAGGAACACTGAAGCTTTCTTT	CASSVGRNTEAFF